This TCR beta chain was retrieved from a study of T-cell reconstitution after alpha-beta-depleted transplantation in children. Overall study results and limits: Most T-cell counts and diversity one year after the transplant came from T cells that were newly produced. Surviving thymic progenitors and recipient T cells were the source of high TCRbeta diversity at day 60 in some patients. Roughly two months post-transplant, alpha-beta T cells reportedly originated from several hundred graft clones that had expanded.

Unique molecular identifiers were built into the TCRbeta library. TCRdb called the PCR reads again in MiXCR, with one record for every CDR3 protein. The data contain roughly 500,000 distinct CDR3 sequences, about 10% of them singletons. CDR3 length: 14 residues. Germline CDR1 and CDR2: DFQATT and SNEGSKA (reference sequence). The V gene lost 2 bases and the J gene lost 6 bases, with 13 bases spanning the gap. Worth noting for this clonotype: Antigen specificity is unknown.

V gene TRBV20-1 combines with J gene TRBJ1-4; TRBD1 is a possible D gene (6 bases). The sequencing used PBMCs, collected before TCRalphabeta/CD19-depleted stem cell transplant. The receptor's source is a child aged 2 to 10 with inherited bone marrow failure, due to receive a stem cell transplant. CDR3 region: CSARPPGAYEKLFF. The CDR3 DNA follows: TGCAGTGCTAGACCGCCAGGGGCGTATGAAAAACTGTTTTTT.